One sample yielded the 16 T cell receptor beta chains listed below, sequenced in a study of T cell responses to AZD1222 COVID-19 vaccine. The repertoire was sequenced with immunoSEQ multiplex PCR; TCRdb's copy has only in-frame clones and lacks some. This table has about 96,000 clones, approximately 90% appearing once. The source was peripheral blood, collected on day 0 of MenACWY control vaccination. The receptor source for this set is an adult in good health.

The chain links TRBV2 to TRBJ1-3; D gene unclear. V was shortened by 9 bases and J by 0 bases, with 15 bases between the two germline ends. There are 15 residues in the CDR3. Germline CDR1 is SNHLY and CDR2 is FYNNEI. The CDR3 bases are TGTGCCAGGGGGTGGGCCGGCGGCTCTGGAAACACCATATATTTT. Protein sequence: CARGWAGGSGNTIYF.

The CDR3: CASSLRAVANYGYTF. The CDR3 DNA sequence: TGTGCCAGCAGTTTACGGGCGGTAGCTAACTATGGCTACACCTTC. This chain links TRBV28 with TRBJ1-2; D is ambiguous. Deletions cut 2 bases from V and 0 bases from J, with 10 bases between. The CDR3 runs to 15 residues. Looked up from germline, CDR1 is MDHEN and CDR2 is SYDVKM.

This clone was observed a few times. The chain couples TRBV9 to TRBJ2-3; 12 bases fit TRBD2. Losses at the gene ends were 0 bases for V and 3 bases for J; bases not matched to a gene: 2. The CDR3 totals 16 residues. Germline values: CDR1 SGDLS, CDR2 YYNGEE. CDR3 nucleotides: TGTGCCAGCAGCGTAGCTCTAGCGGGAGGGACAGATACGCAGTATTTT. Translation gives CASSVALAGGTDTQYF.

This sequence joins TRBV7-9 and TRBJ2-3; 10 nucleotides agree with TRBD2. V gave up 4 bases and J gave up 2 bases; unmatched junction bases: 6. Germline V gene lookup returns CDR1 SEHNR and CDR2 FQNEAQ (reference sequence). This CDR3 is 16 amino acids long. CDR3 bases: TGTGCCAGCAGCTCCCGACTAGCGGGCAACACAGATACGCAGTATTTT. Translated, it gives CASSSRLAGNTDTQYF.

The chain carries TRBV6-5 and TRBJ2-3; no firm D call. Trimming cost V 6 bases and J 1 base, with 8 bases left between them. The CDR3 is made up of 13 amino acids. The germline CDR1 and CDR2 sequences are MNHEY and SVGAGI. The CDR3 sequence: CASSRHRTDTQYF. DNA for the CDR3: TGTGCCAGCAGCCGACACCGCACAGATACGCAGTATTTT.

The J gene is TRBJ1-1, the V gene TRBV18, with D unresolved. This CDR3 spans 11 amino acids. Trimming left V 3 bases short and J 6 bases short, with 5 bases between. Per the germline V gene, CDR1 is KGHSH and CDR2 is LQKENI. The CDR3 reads CASSPAAEAFF. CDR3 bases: TGTGCCAGCTCACCGGCCGCTGAAGCTTTCTTT.

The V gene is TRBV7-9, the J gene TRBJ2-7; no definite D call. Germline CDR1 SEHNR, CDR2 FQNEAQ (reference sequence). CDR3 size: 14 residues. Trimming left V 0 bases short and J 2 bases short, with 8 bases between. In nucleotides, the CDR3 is TGTGCCAGCAGCTTAGCAGGCAGAACCTACGAGCAGTACTTC. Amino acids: CASSLAGRTYEQYF.

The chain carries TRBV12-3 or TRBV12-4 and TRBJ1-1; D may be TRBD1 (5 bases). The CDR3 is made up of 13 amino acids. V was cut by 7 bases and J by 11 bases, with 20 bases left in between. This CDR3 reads CASNWGRADRAFF. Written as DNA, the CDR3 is TGTGCCAGCAACTGGGGGAGGGCCGACCGGGCTTTCTTT.

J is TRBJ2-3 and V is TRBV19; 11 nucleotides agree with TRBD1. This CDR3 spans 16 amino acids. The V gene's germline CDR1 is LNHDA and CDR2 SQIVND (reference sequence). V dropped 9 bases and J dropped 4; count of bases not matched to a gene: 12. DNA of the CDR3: TGTGCCAGCAGAAGGACCGGGACAGGGGGGGCAGATACGCAGTATTTT. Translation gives CASRRTGTGGADTQYF. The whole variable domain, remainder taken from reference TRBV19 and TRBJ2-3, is DGGITQSPKYLFRKEGQNVTLSCEQNLNHDAMYWYRQDPGQGLRLIYYSQIVNDFQKGDIAEGYSVSREKKESFPLTVTSAQKNPTAFYLCASRRTGTGGADTQYFGPGTRLTVL.

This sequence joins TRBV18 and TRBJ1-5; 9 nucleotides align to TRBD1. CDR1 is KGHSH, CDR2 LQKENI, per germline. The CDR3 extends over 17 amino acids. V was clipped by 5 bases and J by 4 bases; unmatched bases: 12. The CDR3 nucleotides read TGTGCCAGCTCAGTAGCCGGTGGGGACAGGGTAAATCAGCCCCAGCATTTT. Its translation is CASSVAGGDRVNQPQHF.

In DNA, the CDR3 is TGTGCCAGCAGCCATGGGGGGCGGTTGACTAATGAAAAACTGTTTTTT. This encodes CASSHGGRLTNEKLFF. V is TRBV6-6 and J is TRBJ1-4; D is perhaps TRBD1 (6 bases). Germline CDR1 MNHNY, CDR2 SVGAGI (reference sequence). The CDR3 covers 16 residues. V was shortened by 6 bases and J by 2 bases, with 16 bases between the two germline ends.

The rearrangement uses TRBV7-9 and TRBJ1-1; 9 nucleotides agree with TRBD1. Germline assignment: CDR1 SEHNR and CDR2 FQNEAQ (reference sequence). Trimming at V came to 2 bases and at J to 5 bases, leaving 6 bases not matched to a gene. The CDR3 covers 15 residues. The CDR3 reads CASSLSTGGQTEAFF. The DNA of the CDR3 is TGTGCCAGCAGCTTAAGTACAGGGGGCCAGACTGAAGCTTTCTTT.

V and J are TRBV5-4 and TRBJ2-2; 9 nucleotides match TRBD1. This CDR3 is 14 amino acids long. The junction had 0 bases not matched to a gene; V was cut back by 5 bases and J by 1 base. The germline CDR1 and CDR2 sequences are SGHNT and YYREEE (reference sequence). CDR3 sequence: CASRGQGNTGELFF. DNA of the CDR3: TGTGCCAGCAGGGGACAGGGGAACACCGGGGAGCTGTTTTTT.

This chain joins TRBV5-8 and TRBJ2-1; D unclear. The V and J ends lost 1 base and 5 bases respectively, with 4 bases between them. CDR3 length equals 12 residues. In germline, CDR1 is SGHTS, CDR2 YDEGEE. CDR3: CASSLSNNEQFF. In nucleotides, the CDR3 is TGTGCCAGCAGCTTGTCCAACAATGAGCAGTTCTTC.

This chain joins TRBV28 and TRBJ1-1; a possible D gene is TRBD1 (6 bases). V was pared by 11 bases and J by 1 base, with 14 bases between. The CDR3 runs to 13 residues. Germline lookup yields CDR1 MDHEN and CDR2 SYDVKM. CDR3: CAREGDQNTEAFF. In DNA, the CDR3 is TGTGCCCGAGAGGGGGACCAGAACACTGAAGCTTTCTTT.

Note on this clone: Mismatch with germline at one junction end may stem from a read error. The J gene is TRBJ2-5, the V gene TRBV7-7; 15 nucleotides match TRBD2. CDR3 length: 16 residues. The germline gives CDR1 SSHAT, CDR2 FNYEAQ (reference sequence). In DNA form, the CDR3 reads TGTGCTAGCACCAACCCGGGGACTAGCGGGGGGGAGACCCAGTACTTC. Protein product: CASTNPGTSGGETQYF. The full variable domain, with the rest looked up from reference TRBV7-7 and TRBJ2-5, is GAGVSQSPRYKVTKRGQDVTLRCDPISSHATLYWYQQALGQGPEFLTYFNYEAQPDKSGLPSDRFSAERPEGSISTLTIQRTEQRDSAMYRCASTNPGTSGGETQYFGPGTRLLVL.